Listed below are T cell receptor beta chains from one sample, sequenced in a study of CD8+CD57+ T cells in acquired aplastic anemia. Using its own MiXCR run on the reads, TCRdb lists one record per CDR3 protein. This table has 200,000 or so distinct CDR3 sequences, less than 60% appearing once. Sample: sorted CD4+, CD8+, or CD8+CD57+ T cells (not recorded which) from PBMCs. Every receptor here comes from a human donor with aplastic anemia. The CDR3 runs from the conserved cysteine through the conserved F or W. The D gene is left open where the match is weak. Clone size appears in some rows only: once, few, many, or a class for an expanded clone.

clone_size	v_call	d_call	j_call	cdr3_nt	cdr3_aa
NA	TRBV10-3	NA	TRBJ1-4	TGTGCCAGCAGTTACTCTTGGGGGAGAACAGATGAAAAACTGTTTTTT	CASSYSWGRTDEKLFF
many	TRBV12-3/TRBV12-4	TRBD1	TRBJ1-6	TGTGCCAGCAGGCCTGCCGGGACAGTTAATTCACCCCTCCACTTT	CASRPAGTVNSPLHF
few	TRBV10-3	NA	TRBJ2-1	TGTGCCATCAGTATTGTAACCGGTACCTACAATGAGCAGTTCTTC	CAISIVTGTYNEQFF
NA	TRBV20-1	NA	TRBJ2-7	TGCAGTGCCGCTAGCAGACACTACGAGCAGTACTTC	CSAASRHYEQYF
few	TRBV2	NA	TRBJ1-5	TGTGCCAGCAGTGACAGGTTTGGCAATCAGCCCCAGCATTTT	CASSDRFGNQPQHF
NA	TRBV5-1	TRBD2	TRBJ2-2	TGCGCCAGCAGGTGGACTAGCGGCGACACCGGGGAGCTGTTTTTT	CASRWTSGDTGELFF
NA	TRBV29-1	NA	TRBJ2-7	TGCAGCGTTGAAAAGACAGCCAGAGACGAGCAGTACTTC	CSVEKTARDEQYF
few	TRBV24-1	TRBD1	TRBJ1-5	TGTGCCACCAGTTTACAGGGGAATCAGCCCCAGCATTTT	CATSLQGNQPQHF
NA	TRBV7-2	NA	TRBJ2-7	TGTGCCAGCTCTGAACTCTTAGGCTACGAGCAGTACTTC	CASSELLGYEQYF
NA	TRBV2	NA	TRBJ2-2	TGTGCCAGCAGTGAGTGGGGCGAGGGTCTTGCAACCGGGGAGCTGTTTTTT	CASSEWGEGLATGELFF
NA	TRBV29-1	NA	TRBJ1-5	TGCAGCGTCCTTGTGGGGAGCGATCAGCCCCAGCATTTT	CSVLVGSDQPQHF
many	TRBV20-1	NA	TRBJ2-1	TGCAGTGCTTACTACAATGAGCAGTTCTTC	CSAYYNEQFF
many	TRBV15	NA	TRBJ1-2	TGTGCCACCAGCAGAGAAGGACGGCAGCCCTATGGCTACACCTTC	CATSREGRQPYGYTF
NA	TRBV10-3	TRBD2	TRBJ2-5	TGTGCCATCAGTCCAGGACTAGCGGGCGGAGAGACCCAGTACTTC	CAISPGLAGGETQYF
NA	TRBV19	TRBD1	TRBJ2-7	TGTGCCAGTAGTATAGCGTACCGGGACAGGGCCCTTCAGAGCTCCTACGAGCAGTACTTC	CASSIAYRDRALQSSYEQYF
NA	TRBV12-3/TRBV12-4	TRBD1	TRBJ2-5	TGTGCCAGCAGTTCACGGGACAGGTTACAAGAGACCCAGTACTTC	CASSSRDRLQETQYF
few	TRBV29-1	NA	TRBJ2-2	TGCAGCGTTGGCCTTAACACCGGGGAGCTGTTTTTT	CSVGLNTGELFF
NA	TRBV25-1	NA	TRBJ2-5	TGTGCCAGCAGTGATTGGGGGCAGGGGGAGACCCAGTACTTC	CASSDWGQGETQYF
many	TRBV19	NA	TRBJ1-1	TGTGCCAGTAGTACGACAGTGAACACTGAAGCTTTCTTT	CASSTTVNTEAFF
NA	TRBV24-1	NA	TRBJ1-5	TGTGCCACCAGTGACCCTCGGACGGGGATCGGCAATCAGCCCCAGCATTTT	CATSDPRTGIGNQPQHF
many	TRBV6-2/TRBV6-3	NA	TRBJ2-7	TGTGCCAGCAGTTACGGCCCTGGGTCTTACAACGAGCAGTACTTC	CASSYGPGSYNEQYF
NA	TRBV19	NA	TRBJ1-3	TGTGCCAGTAGTATGGCAGGCTCTGGAAACACCATATATTTT	CASSMAGSGNTIYF
NA	TRBV10-2	NA	TRBJ2-5	TGCGCCAGCAGTACGACCCAGCGGATTAGCAATAAGACCCAGTACTTC	CASSTTQRISNKTQYF
NA	TRBV2	NA	TRBJ1-2	TGTGCCAGCAGGATCCGGGACTCTCCCTATGGCTACACCTTC	CASRIRDSPYGYTF
NA	TRBV24-1	TRBD1	TRBJ2-1	TGTGCCACCAGTGACCCGGGACAGGGTGACAATGAGCAGTTCTTC	CATSDPGQGDNEQFF
NA	TRBV12-3/TRBV12-4	TRBD1	TRBJ1-2	TGTGCCAGCAGCCACTCCGTCGGGACAGGAGAATTCTATGGCTACACCTTC	CASSHSVGTGEFYGYTF
many	TRBV10-3	TRBD1	TRBJ2-5	TGTGCCATCAGTGAGGCGTGGGACAGACAAGAGACCCAGTACTTC	CAISEAWDRQETQYF
few	TRBV10-3	TRBD1	TRBJ2-7	TGTGCCATCAGTGAGAACAGGGGTCGCGAGCAGTACTTC	CAISENRGREQYF
NA	TRBV20-1	TRBD1	TRBJ2-1	TGCAGTGCACCGGACAGGGTAACGTCCAATGAGCAGTTCTTC	CSAPDRVTSNEQFF